Following are 19 T cell receptor beta chains from one sample sequenced in a study of CD8 T cells in Susac syndrome. An input of about 0.5 to 1 ug of RNA was subjected to reverse transcription using random hexamers. TCRdb reanalysed the immunoSEQ multiplex PCR reads using MiXCR and keeps one entry per CDR3 protein. In the table there are 100,000 or so distinct CDR3 sequences, 90% to 95% of which are singletons. Sequencing used CD4+ T cells from PBMCs. These receptors originate from a human donor with Susac syndrome.

The rearrangement links TRBV27 to TRBJ2-5; TRBD1 agrees at 7 bases. CDR3 length equals 16 residues. Germline V gives CDR1 MNHEY, CDR2 SMNVEV (reference sequence). V dropped 11 bases and J dropped 2; count of bases not matched to a gene: 17. CDR3 sequence reads: CAPGNRDSSRQETQYF. CDR3 DNA sequence: TGTGCCCCGGGAAACCGGGACAGCTCACGTCAAGAGACCCAGTACTTC.

The rearrangement joins TRBV30 to TRBJ2-2; D is possibly TRBD2 (7 bases). Germline CDR1 GTSNPN, CDR2 SVGIG (reference sequence). The CDR3 sequence is 15 residues long. V was clipped by 1 base and J by 5 bases, with 14 bases between them. CDR3 sequence (DNA): TGTGCCTGGAGTGAGGGGGGGCCGCCGACCGGGGAGCTGTTTTTT. This encodes CAWSEGGPPTGELFF.

The CDR3 nucleotides read TGTGCCAGCTCACCACCGCCCTTAAGCTCCTACAATGAGCAGTTCTTC. Residues: CASSPPPLSSYNEQFF. This chain connects TRBV18 to TRBJ2-1; D uncertain. Germline V gene data show CDR1 as KGHSH and CDR2 as LQKENI. Deletions cut 0 bases from V and 0 bases from J, with 9 bases between. This CDR3 is built from 16 residues.

This clonotype was picked up a small number of times. V gene TRBV10-2 combines with J gene TRBJ2-7; the match to TRBD2 covers 7 bases. The CDR3 loop spans 13 amino acids. CDR1 WSHSY and CDR2 SAAADI come from the germline V gene. The V gene end was trimmed by 6 bases and the J gene end by 5 bases; junction bases not matched to a gene: 7. The CDR3 sequence: CASRPGGSNEQYF. The CDR3 coding sequence is TGCGCCAGCAGGCCCGGGGGGTCCAACGAGCAGTACTTC.

J is TRBJ1-5 and V is TRBV20-1; no reliable D call. The CDR3 sequence is 13 residues long. Trimming took 0 bases from V and 4 from J, leaving 7 bases between them. Germline V lookup: CDR1 DFQATT, CDR2 SNEGSKA (reference sequence). CDR3 sequence (DNA): TGCAGTGCTAGAGAGGACCCGAATCAGCCCCAGCATTTT. Its protein product is CSAREDPNQPQHF.

The chain couples TRBV2 to TRBJ1-5; the D is unclear. Germline CDR1 reads SNHLY; CDR2 reads FYNNEI. The CDR3 covers 13 residues. Trimming cost V 7 bases and J 4 bases, with 11 bases left between them. CDR3 bases: TGTGCCAGCACCCGAACCACGAATCAGCCCCAGCATTTT. Translated, it gives CASTRTTNQPQHF.

V gene TRBV15 combines with J gene TRBJ1-2; D unresolved. Germline CDR1 reads LNHNV; CDR2 reads YYDKDF (reference sequence). The CDR3 totals 13 residues. The ends were cut back, 4 bases at V and 4 bases at J, with 10 bases in the middle. The CDR3 DNA sequence: TGTGCCACCAGCAAAGACGGGCCCTATGGCTACACCTTC. The encoded protein is CATSKDGPYGYTF.

The V and J genes are TRBV20-1 and TRBJ1-5, with 10 bases aligning to TRBD1. Trimming at V came to 6 bases and at J to 7 bases, leaving 9 bases not matched to a gene. The CDR3 runs 14 residues. Germline-derived CDR1 and CDR2 are DFQATT and SNEGSKA (reference sequence). The CDR3 region has the DNA TGCAGTGCCCGGGACAGGGGATTCAGGCAGCCCCAGCATTTT. Translation gives CSARDRGFRQPQHF.

The CDR3 loop is CSARDEGRSDTQYF. DNA of the CDR3: TGCAGTGCTAGAGATGAAGGCAGGTCAGATACGCAGTATTTT. The chain couples TRBV20-1 to TRBJ2-3; the D is unclear. The CDR3 totals 14 residues. Looked up from germline, CDR1 is DFQATT and CDR2 is SNEGSKA (reference sequence). V shed 0 bases and J shed 4 bases, with 11 bases lying between them.

There are a few counts of this clonotype. The chain combines TRBV5-4 with TRBJ2-7; 9 bases are a match to TRBD1. Losses at the gene ends were 4 bases for V and 6 bases for J; bases not matched to a gene: 11. In germline, CDR1 is SGHNT, CDR2 YYREEE (reference sequence). The length of the CDR3 is 15 residues. This CDR3 is CASSQGQGVRGEQYF. The CDR3 DNA is TGTGCCAGCAGCCAGGGACAGGGCGTACGTGGCGAGCAGTACTTC.

This clonotype was observed a handful of times. The J gene is TRBJ1-2, the V gene TRBV25-1, with D uncertain. CDR3 size: 10 residues. Trimming shortened V by 8 bases and J by 8 bases, and 9 bases separated the two germline ends. The germline V gene has CDR1 MGHDK and CDR2 SYGVNS. CDR3 DNA sequence: TGTGCCAGCCGCAGGTCGGGCTACACCTTC. Encoded protein: CASRRSGYTF.

This clonotype was seen a single time. The chain recombines TRBV5-6 with TRBJ1-1; no definite D call. Germline CDR1 reads SGHDT; CDR2 reads YYEEEE. This CDR3 spans 12 amino acids. V dropped 4 bases and J dropped 1 base, with 5 bases sitting between them. This CDR3 reads CASSTRNTEAFF. The CDR3 DNA sequence: TGTGCCAGCAGCACCCGGAACACTGAAGCTTTCTTT.

The rearrangement uses TRBV27 and TRBJ2-5; TRBD2 matches 16 bases. The germline V gene encodes CDR1 MNHEY and CDR2 SMNVEV (reference sequence). There are 18 residues in the CDR3. V shed 5 bases, J shed 5 bases, and the junction held 11 bases outside the gene matches. DNA of the CDR3: TGTGCCAGCAGTCATCAGGGGACTAGCGGGGGGGCGAGGGAGACCCAGTACTTC. It specifies CASSHQGTSGGARETQYF.

The V call is TRBV6-4, the J call TRBJ1-2; D uncertain. This CDR3 is 11 amino acids long. Germline values: CDR1 MRHNA, CDR2 SNTAGT. V was trimmed by 6 bases and J by 4 bases, leaving 6 bases between them. CDR3 residues: CASRDGYGYTF. The CDR3 DNA sequence: TGTGCCAGCAGGGACGGCTATGGCTACACCTTC.

The chain uses TRBV5-1 and TRBJ2-3; TRBD2 aligns across 8 bases. V shed 0 bases, J shed 4 bases, and the junction held 4 bases outside the gene matches. Germline V gives CDR1 SGHRS, CDR2 YFSETQ. This CDR3 has 15 amino acids. The DNA for the CDR3 is TGCGCCAGCAGCTTGGCCGGGGGGGGCGCAGATACGCAGTATTTT. Its translation is CASSLAGGGADTQYF.

The chain links TRBV3-1 to TRBJ1-4; 7 positions agree with TRBD1. CDR1 LGHDT and CDR2 YNNKEL come from the germline V gene (reference sequence). The V gene end was trimmed by 4 bases and the J gene end by 8 bases; junction bases not matched to a gene: 7. CDR3 length: 14 amino acids. The CDR3 DNA reads as TGTGCCAGCAGCCCACAGGGGAGGGACGAAAAACTGTTTTTT. This codes for CASSPQGRDEKLFF.

This chain connects TRBV18 to TRBJ1-5, with no clear D. V lost 2 bases and J lost 0, with 14 bases in between. Germline CDR1 reads KGHSH; CDR2 reads LQKENI. The length of the CDR3 is 17 residues. For the CDR3, the DNA is TGTGCCAGCTCACCAACTTCGGGAGTAGGTAGCAATCAGCCCCAGCATTTT. Encoded protein: CASSPTSGVGSNQPQHF.

This clonotype occurred once. This CDR3 reads CASSLGTSGGTDTQYF. The CDR3 nucleotides are TGTGCCAGCAGCTTAGGGACTAGCGGGGGCACAGATACGCAGTATTTT. V usage is TRBV7-9 and J usage is TRBJ2-3; 12 nucleotides align to TRBD2. Trimming removed 1 base from V and 1 base from J; junction bases left unmatched: 0. This CDR3 contains 16 residues. Germline assignment: CDR1 SEHNR and CDR2 FQNEAQ (reference sequence).

The chain uses TRBV20-1 and TRBJ2-2; D uncertain. Germline V gives CDR1 DFQATT, CDR2 SNEGSKA (reference sequence). Trimming cost V 0 bases and J 2 bases, with 4 bases left between them. This CDR3 is built from 13 residues. In DNA form, the CDR3 reads TGCAGTGCTAGAGATCCTAACACCGGGGAGCTGTTTTTT. Translation gives CSARDPNTGELFF.